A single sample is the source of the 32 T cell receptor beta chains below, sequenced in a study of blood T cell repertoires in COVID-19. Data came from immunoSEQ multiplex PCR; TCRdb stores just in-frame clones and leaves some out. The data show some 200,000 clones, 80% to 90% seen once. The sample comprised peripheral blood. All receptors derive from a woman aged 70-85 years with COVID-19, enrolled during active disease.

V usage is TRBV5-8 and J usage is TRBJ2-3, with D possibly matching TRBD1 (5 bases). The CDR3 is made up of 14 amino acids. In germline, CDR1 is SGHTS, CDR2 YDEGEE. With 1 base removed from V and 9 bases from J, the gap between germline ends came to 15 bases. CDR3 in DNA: TGTGCCAGCAGCTTGTCGACAGCGATACCAACGCAGTATTTT. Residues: CASSLSTAIPTQYF.

The CDR3 nucleotides are TGCAGTGCTAGTAGAAGGAACAGGGAGATGGACGAGCAGTACTTC. Protein sequence: CSASRRNREMDEQYF. J is TRBJ2-7 and V is TRBV20-1, with D possibly being TRBD1 (6 bases). Germline V CDR1 and CDR2: DFQATT, SNEGSKA (reference sequence). Trimming cost V 3 bases and J 5 bases, with 20 bases left between them. CDR3 length: 15 amino acids.

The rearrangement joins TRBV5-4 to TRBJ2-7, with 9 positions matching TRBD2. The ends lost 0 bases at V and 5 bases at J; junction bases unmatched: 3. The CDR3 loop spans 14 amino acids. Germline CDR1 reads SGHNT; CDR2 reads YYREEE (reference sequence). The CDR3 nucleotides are TGTGCCAGCAGCTTGGTATCTAGCGGGAACGAGCAGTACTTC. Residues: CASSLVSSGNEQYF. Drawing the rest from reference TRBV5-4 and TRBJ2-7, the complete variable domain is ETGVTQSPTHLIKTRGQQVTLRCSSQSGHNTVSWYQQALGQGPQFIFQYYREEENGRGNFPPRFSGLQFPNYSSELNVNALELDDSALYLCASSLVSSGNEQYFGPGTRLTVT.

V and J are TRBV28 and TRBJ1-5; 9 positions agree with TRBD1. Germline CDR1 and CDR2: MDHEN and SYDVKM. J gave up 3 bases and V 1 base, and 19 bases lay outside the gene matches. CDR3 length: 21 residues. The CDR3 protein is CASSLLGGIQGAQGDNQPQHF. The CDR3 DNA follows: TGTGCCAGCAGTTTATTGGGGGGTATACAGGGGGCGCAAGGGGACAATCAGCCCCAGCATTTT.

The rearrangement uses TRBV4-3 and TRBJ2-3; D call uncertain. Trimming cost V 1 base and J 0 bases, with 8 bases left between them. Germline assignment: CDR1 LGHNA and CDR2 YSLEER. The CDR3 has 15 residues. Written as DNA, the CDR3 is TGCGCCAGCAGCCAAGCCCCTACTAGCACAGATACGCAGTATTTT. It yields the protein CASSQAPTSTDTQYF.

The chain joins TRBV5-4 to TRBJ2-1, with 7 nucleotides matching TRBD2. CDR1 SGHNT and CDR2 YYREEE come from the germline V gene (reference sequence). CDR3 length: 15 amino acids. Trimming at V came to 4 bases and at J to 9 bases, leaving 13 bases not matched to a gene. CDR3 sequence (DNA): TGTGCCAGCAGCAGAACTAGCGCGCCCGTCGGTGAGCAGTTCTTC. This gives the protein CASSRTSAPVGEQFF.

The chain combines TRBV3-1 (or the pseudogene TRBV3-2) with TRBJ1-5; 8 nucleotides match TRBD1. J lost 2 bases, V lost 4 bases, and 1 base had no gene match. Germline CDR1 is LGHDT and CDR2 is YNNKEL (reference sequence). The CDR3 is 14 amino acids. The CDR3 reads CASSPTGGNQPQHF. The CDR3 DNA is TGTGCCAGCAGCCCGACAGGGGGCAATCAGCCCCAGCATTTT.

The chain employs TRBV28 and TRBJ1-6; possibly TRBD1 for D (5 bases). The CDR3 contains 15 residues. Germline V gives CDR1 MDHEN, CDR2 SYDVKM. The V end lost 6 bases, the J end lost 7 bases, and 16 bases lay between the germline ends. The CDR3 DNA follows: TGTGCCAGCAGACTCCCAGGACACGGCAATTCACCCCTCCACTTT. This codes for CASRLPGHGNSPLHF.

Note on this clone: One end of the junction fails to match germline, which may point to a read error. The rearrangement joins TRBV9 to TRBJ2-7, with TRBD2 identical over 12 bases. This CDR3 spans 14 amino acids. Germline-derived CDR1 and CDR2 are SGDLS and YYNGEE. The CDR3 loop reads CASSVGLAGVVSVF. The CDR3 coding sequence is TGTGCCAGCAGCGTAGGACTAGCGGGAGTGGTTTCCGTCTTC.

In DNA form, the CDR3 reads TGTGCCAGCAGCTTGAACACGGGACAAGATCTCTACGAGCAGTACTTC. Its translation: CASSLNTGQDLYEQYF. The V call is TRBV7-8, the J call TRBJ2-7, with D perhaps TRBD1 (6 bases). V lost 3 bases and J 3 bases, leaving 18 bases between the germline ends. Per germline, CDR1 SGHVS and CDR2 FQNEAQ. The CDR3 length is 16 residues. The whole variable domain, remainder taken from reference TRBV7-8 and TRBJ2-7, is GAGVSQSPRYKVAKRGQDVALRCDPISGHVSLFWYQQALGQGPEFLTYFQNEAQLDKSGLPSDRFFAERPEGSVSTLKIQRTQQEDSAVYLCASSLNTGQDLYEQYFGPGTRLTVT.

CDR3 amino acids: CATSDPGTGQYEQYF. In DNA, the CDR3 is TGTGCCACCAGTGATCCCGGGACAGGGCAGTACGAGCAGTACTTC. The J gene is TRBJ2-7, the V gene TRBV24-1; 9 positions agree with TRBD1. V dropped 3 bases and J dropped 4; count of bases not matched to a gene: 6. CDR1 and CDR2 (germline): KGHDR, SFDVKD. This CDR3 spans 15 amino acids.

For the CDR3, the DNA is TGTGCCAGCACCACCGACGGTTTAGGGAGAGAGACCCAGTACTTC. Protein product: CASTTDGLGRETQYF. V gene TRBV11-2 combines with J gene TRBJ2-5; the D gene is possibly TRBD2 (5 bases). This CDR3 has 15 residues. V dropped 7 bases and J dropped 4 bases, with 19 bases sitting between them. CDR1 is SGHAT and CDR2 is FQNNGV in the germline V gene.

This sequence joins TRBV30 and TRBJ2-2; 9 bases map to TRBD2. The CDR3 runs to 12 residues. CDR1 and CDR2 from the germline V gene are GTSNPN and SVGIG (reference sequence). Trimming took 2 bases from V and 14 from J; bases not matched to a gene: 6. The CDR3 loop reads CAWSTTSGSLFF. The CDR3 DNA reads TGTGCCTGGAGTACCACTAGCGGGTCCCTGTTTTTT.

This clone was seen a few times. The CDR3 DNA reads as TGTGCCAGTAGTATGTCAGTTTATGGCTACACCTTC. This gives the protein CASSMSVYGYTF. This chain joins TRBV19 and TRBJ1-2; D unclear. Germline CDR1 is LNHDA and CDR2 is SQIVND (reference sequence). CDR3 length: 12 amino acids. The V end lost 3 bases, the J end lost 5 bases, and 7 bases lay between the germline ends.

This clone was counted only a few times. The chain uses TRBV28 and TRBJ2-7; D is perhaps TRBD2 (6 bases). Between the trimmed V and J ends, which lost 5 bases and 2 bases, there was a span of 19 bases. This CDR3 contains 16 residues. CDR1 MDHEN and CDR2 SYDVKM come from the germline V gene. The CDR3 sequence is CASSRFLGGVAYEQYF. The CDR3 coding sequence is TGTGCCAGCAGTAGATTTTTGGGCGGGGTAGCCTACGAGCAGTACTTC.

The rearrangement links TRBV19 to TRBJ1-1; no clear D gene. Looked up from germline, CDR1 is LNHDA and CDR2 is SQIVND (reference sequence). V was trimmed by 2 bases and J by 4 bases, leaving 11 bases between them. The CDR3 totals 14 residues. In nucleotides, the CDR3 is TGTGCCAGTAGTATACGGGGAGGAAGCACTGAAGCTTTCTTT. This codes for CASSIRGGSTEAFF. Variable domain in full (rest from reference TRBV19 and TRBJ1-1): DGGITQSPKYLFRKEGQNVTLSCEQNLNHDAMYWYRQDPGQGLRLIYYSQIVNDFQKGDIAEGYSVSREKKESFPLTVTSAQKNPTAFYLCASSIRGGSTEAFFGQGTRLTVV.

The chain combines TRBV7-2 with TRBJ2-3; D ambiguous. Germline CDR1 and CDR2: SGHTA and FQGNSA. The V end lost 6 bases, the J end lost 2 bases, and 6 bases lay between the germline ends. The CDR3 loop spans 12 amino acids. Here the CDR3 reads CASSTVTDTQYF. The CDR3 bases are TGTGCCAGCAGTACGGTCACAGATACGCAGTATTTT.

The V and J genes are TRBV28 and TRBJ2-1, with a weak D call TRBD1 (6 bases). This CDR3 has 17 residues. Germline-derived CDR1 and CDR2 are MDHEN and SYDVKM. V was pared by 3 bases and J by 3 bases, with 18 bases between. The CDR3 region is CASSLDGTRLLYNEQFF. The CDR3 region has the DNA TGTGCCAGCAGTTTGGATGGGACACGACTCCTCTACAATGAGCAGTTCTTC.

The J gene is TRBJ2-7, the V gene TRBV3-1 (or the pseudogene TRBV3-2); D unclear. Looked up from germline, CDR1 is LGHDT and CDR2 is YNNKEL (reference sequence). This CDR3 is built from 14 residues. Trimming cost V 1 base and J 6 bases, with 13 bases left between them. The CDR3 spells CASSQGSVQSEQYF. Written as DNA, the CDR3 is TGTGCCAGCAGCCAAGGAAGCGTTCAAAGCGAGCAGTACTTC.

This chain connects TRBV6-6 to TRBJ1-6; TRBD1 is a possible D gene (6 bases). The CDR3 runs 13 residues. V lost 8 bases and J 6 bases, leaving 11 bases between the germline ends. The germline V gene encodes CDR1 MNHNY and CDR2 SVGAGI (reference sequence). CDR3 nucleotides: TGTGCCAGCGGGGGGGCGAGTAATTCACCCCTCCACTTT. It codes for CASGGASNSPLHF.

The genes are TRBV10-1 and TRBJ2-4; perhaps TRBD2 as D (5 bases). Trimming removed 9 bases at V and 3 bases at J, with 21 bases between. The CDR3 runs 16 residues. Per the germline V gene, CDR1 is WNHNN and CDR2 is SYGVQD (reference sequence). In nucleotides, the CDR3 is TGCGCCAGTAATTGGGAGCTAGCTGGGATCAAAAACATTCAGTACTTC. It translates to CASNWELAGIKNIQYF.

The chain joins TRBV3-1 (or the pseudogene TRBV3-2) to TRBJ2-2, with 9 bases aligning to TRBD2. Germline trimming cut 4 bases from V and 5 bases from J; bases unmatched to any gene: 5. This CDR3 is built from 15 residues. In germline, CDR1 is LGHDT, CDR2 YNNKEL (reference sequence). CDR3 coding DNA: TGTGCCAGCAGCCTTAGCGGGAGTGTTACCGGGGAGCTGTTTTTT. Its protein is CASSLSGSVTGELFF.

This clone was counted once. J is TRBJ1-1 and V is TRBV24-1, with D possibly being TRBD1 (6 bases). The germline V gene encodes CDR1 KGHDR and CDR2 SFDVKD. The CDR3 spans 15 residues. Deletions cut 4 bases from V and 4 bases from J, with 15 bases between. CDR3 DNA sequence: TGTGCCACCAGTGACCGGAATTCAGGGGTCACTGAAGCTTTCTTT. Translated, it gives CATSDRNSGVTEAFF.

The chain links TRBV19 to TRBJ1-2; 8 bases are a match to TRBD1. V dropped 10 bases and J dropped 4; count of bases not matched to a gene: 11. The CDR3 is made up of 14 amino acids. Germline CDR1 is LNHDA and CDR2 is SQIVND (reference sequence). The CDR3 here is CATERQGTGYGYTF. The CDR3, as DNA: TGTGCCACCGAACGTCAAGGGACAGGCTATGGCTACACCTTC.

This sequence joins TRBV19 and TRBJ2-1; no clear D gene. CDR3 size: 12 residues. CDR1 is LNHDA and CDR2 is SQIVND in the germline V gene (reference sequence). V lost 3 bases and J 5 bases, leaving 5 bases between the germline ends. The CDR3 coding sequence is TGTGCCAGTAGTATGGCGGACAATGAGCAGTTCTTC. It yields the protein CASSMADNEQFF.

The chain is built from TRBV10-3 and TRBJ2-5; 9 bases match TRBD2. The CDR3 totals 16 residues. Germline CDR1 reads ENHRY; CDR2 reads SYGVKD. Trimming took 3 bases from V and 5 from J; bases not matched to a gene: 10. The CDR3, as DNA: TGTGCCATCAGTGATTCCCTAGCGGGGCTTGGGGAGACCCAGTACTTC. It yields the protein CAISDSLAGLGETQYF.

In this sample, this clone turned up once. DNA of the CDR3: TGTGCCATCAGTGAAAGAGGGGGCGATTCCGGCGAGCAGTACTTC. Protein product: CAISERGGDSGEQYF. The chain carries TRBV10-3 and TRBJ2-7, with 7 bases matching TRBD1. V lost 3 bases, J lost 6 bases, and 11 bases stayed unmatched. Germline V gene data show CDR1 as ENHRY and CDR2 as SYGVKD. This CDR3 region has 15 residues.

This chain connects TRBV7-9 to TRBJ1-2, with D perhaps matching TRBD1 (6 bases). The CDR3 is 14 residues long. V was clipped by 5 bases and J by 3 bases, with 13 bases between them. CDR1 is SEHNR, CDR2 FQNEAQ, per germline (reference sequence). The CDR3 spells CASSGRTAYYGYTF. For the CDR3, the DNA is TGTGCCAGCAGCGGTAGGACAGCTTACTATGGCTACACCTTC.

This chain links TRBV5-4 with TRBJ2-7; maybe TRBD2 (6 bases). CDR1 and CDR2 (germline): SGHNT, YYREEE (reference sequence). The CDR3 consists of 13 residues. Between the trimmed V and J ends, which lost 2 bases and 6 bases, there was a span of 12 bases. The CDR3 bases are TGTGCCAGCAGCTTCAAGACTAGTTCCGAGCAGTACTTC. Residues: CASSFKTSSEQYF.

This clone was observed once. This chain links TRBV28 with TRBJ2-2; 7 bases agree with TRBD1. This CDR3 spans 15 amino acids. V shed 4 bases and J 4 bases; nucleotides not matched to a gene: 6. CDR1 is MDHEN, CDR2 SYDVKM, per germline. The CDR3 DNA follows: TGTGCCAGCAGTTCCGGGACAGCGAGCACCGGGGAGCTGTTTTTT. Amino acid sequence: CASSSGTASTGELFF. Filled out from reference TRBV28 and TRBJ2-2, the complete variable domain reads DVKVTQSSRYLVKRTGEKVFLECVQDMDHENMFWYRQDPGLGLRLIYFSYDVKMKEKGDIPEGYSVSREKKERFSLILESASTNQTSMYLCASSSGTASTGELFFGEGSRLTVL.

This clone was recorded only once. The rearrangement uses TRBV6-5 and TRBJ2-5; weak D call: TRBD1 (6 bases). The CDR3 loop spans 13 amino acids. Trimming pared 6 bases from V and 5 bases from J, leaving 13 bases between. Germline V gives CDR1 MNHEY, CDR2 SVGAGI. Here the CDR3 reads CASRHRVGETQYF. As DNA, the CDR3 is TGTGCCAGCAGGCACAGGGTCGGGGAGACCCAGTACTTC.

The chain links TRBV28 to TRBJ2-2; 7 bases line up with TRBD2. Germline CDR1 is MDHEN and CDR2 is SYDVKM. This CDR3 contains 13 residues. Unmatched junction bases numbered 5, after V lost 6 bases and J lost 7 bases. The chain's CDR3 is CASRHGTIGELFF. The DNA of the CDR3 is TGTGCCAGCAGGCACGGGACTATCGGGGAGCTGTTTTTT.